These T cell receptor beta chains were read from a single sample in a study of siplizumab effects on memory and regulatory T cells. The table came from immunoSEQ multiplex PCR; TCRdb's copy has only in-frame clones and leaves some out. The table includes fewer than 100,000 clones, 90% to 95% detected once. Source material: non-Treg CD4+ T cells sorted from blood. The receptors were gathered from a human donor in good health. The CDR3 runs from the conserved cysteine through the conserved F or W. The D gene is left open where the match is weak. Size values are once, few and many counts, or a class for expanded clones, and some rows have none.

abundance | d_gene | j_gene | v_gene | CDR3aa | CDR3nt
NA | TRBD1 | TRBJ2-1 | TRBV5-1 | CASSQGQGFHEQFF | TGCGCCAGCAGCCAGGGACAGGGATTTCATGAGCAGTTCTTC
NA | NA | TRBJ1-5 | TRBV18 | CASSPGVRDQPQHF | TGTGCCAGCTCACCAGGGGTGAGGGATCAGCCCCAGCATTTT
NA | NA | TRBJ2-5 | TRBV5-6 | CASSAPSFFEETQYF | TGTGCCAGCAGCGCGCCTAGCTTCTTCGAAGAGACCCAGTACTTC
NA | NA | TRBJ2-5 | TRBV6-5 | CASSYSEGLETQYF | TGTGCCAGCAGTTACTCGGAGGGTTTGGAGACCCAGTACTTC
few | TRBD1 | TRBJ1-1 | TRBV6-1 | CASSATSGGRWNTEAFF | TGTGCCAGCAGTGCAACATCAGGGGGGCGTTGGAACACTGAAGCTTTCTTT
NA | NA | TRBJ2-3 | TRBV11-3 | CASSQIVGTQYF | TGTGCCAGCAGTCAAATCGTTGGTACGCAGTATTTT
NA | NA | TRBJ1-2 | TRBV18 | CASSPPGGLQGYTF | TGTGCCAGCTCACCACCTGGAGGGCTTCAGGGCTACACCTTC
NA | TRBD1 | TRBJ1-6 | TRBV27 | CASSLSDRGSPLHF | TGTGCCAGCAGTTTATCGGACAGGGGTTCACCCCTCCACTTT
NA | NA | TRBJ2-3 | TRBV4-1 | CASSHRRASTDTQYF | TGCGCCAGCAGCCATCGACGTGCTAGCACAGATACGCAGTATTTT
NA | NA | TRBJ2-1 | TRBV19 | CASNDQGHEQFF | TGTGCCAGTAATGACCAGGGGCATGAGCAGTTCTTC
NA | NA | TRBJ2-1 | TRBV2 | CASRTQRRASYNEQFF | TGTGCCAGCAGGACCCAGCGGAGAGCGTCCTACAATGAGCAGTTCTTC
NA | NA | TRBJ2-1 | TRBV18 | CASSPGSPPEQFF | TGTGCCAGCTCACCAGGTAGTCCCCCTGAGCAGTTCTTC
NA | TRBD1 | TRBJ1-2 | TRBV6-5 | CASSYSQGSYGYTF | TGTGCCAGCAGTTACTCACAGGGGTCCTATGGCTACACCTTC
NA | NA | TRBJ1-5 | TRBV7-2 | CASSLAQGNQPQHF | TGTGCCAGCAGCTTAGCGCAGGGCAATCAGCCCCAGCATTTT
NA | TRBD2 | TRBJ2-6 | TRBV11-3 | CASSFPPAGGSGANVLTF | TGTGCCAGCAGCTTTCCCCCCGCGGGGGGCTCTGGGGCCAACGTCCTGACTTTC
NA | NA | TRBJ2-1 | TRBV4-1 | CASSQVFSGGEQFF | TGCGCCAGCAGCCAAGTGTTTTCCGGGGGTGAGCAGTTCTTC
NA | TRBD1 | TRBJ1-1 | TRBV10-3 | CAISTDRGREAFF | TGTGCCATCAGTACGGACAGGGGGCGTGAAGCTTTCTTT
NA | NA | TRBJ2-2 | TRBV5-4 | CASSLSPGELFF | TGTGCCAGCAGCTTGTCCCCCGGGGAGCTGTTTTTT
NA | TRBD2 | TRBJ2-3 | TRBV4-3 | CASSQETSGSTDTQYF | TGCGCCAGCAGCCAAGAGACTAGCGGGAGCACAGATACGCAGTATTTT
NA | NA | TRBJ2-3 | TRBV7-2 | CASSLSDSTDTQYF | TGTGCCAGCAGCTTAAGTGATAGCACAGATACGCAGTATTTT